This record looks at one T cell receptor (beta chain) sequence and its context. Its target is not known. At one end the junction does not follow the germline gene, possibly because of a read error. The sample originates from a study of T cells in Graves' hyperthyroidism and ophthalmopathy. Study-level background: At initial diagnosis, before any treatment had begun, peripheral blood was obtained.

TCR beta CDR3 region amplification was performed from RNA transcripts. First-round RT-PCR targeting the TCR CDR3 was performed with the HTBI primer set. MiXCR was run by TCRdb on the multiplex PCR reads, yielding one entry per CDR3 protein. The sample includes 650,000 to 850,000 distinct CDR3 sequences, around 20% of them seen just once. Diagnoses used clinical symptoms, serum thyroxine and TRAb, thyroid ultrasound and orbital computed tomography. CDR3 length: 14 amino acids. CDR1 and CDR2 from the germline V gene are SGHAT and FQNNGV. General study points: Most thyroid-expanded clonotypes above 0.001 were also found in blood.

This sequence was found in a woman in her forties or fifties with Graves' hyperthyroidism that later progressed to Graves' ophthalmopathy. The sequenced material came from blood. The chain combines TRBV11-2 with TRBJ2-3, with D perhaps TRBD1 (6 bases). CDR3 nucleotide sequence: TGTGCCAGCAGCTTAGTTGGGGGCACAGATACGCAGTGTTTT. This encodes CASSLVGGTDTQCF.